Listed below are T cell receptor beta chains from one sample, sequenced in a study of T-cell reconstitution after alpha-beta-depleted transplantation in children. From the PCR reads, TCRdb called clonotypes with MiXCR, one entry per CDR3 protein. The data contain about 540,000 distinct CDR3 sequences, roughly 18% of them singletons. The material sequenced was PBMCs from the stem cell graft donor, taken from the stem cell graft. All receptors derive from a human donor who donated a stem cell graft to a child with acute lymphoblastic leukemia. The CDR3 runs from the conserved cysteine through the conserved F or W. D genes are given only for firm matches. The size entry is marked missing in some rows and otherwise reads once, few, many or a size class.

J gene	clone size	D gene	V gene	CDR3 protein	CDR3 DNA
TRBJ2-3	.	TRBD1	TRBV29-1	CSVDAPQGSSADTQYF	TGCAGCGTTGATGCTCCACAGGGGTCCTCTGCAGATACGCAGTATTTT
TRBJ1-2	few	.	TRBV7-9	CASSLIRDPGYTF	TGTGCCAGCAGCTTAATCAGGGACCCCGGCTACACCTTC
TRBJ2-5	many	.	TRBV10-3	CAISHPGETQYF	TGTGCCATCAGTCACCCAGGGGAGACCCAGTACTTC
TRBJ1-2	.	TRBD1	TRBV7-2	CASSSTRDRSNNYGYTF	TGTGCCAGCAGCTCCACCCGGGACAGGTCGAATAACTATGGCTACACCTTC
TRBJ2-1	.	TRBD2	TRBV20-1	CSARDEGLAGESYNEQFF	TGCAGTGCTAGAGACGAGGGACTAGCGGGAGAATCCTACAATGAGCAGTTCTTC
TRBJ2-7	.	.	TRBV5-1	CASSFGDVRGYEQYF	TGCGCCAGCAGCTTCGGGGACGTCCGGGGTTACGAGCAGTACTTC
TRBJ1-5	.	.	TRBV20-1	CSARGGEGSNQPQHF	TGCAGTGCTAGAGGAGGGGAGGGGAGCAATCAGCCCCAGCATTTT
TRBJ2-3	few	.	TRBV4-2	CASSQNYETDTQYF	TGTGCCAGCAGCCAAAATTACGAAACAGATACGCAGTATTTT
TRBJ2-1	.	.	TRBV20-1	CSARPRGEQFF	TGCAGTGCTAGGCCTCGCGGTGAGCAGTTCTTC
TRBJ1-2	few	.	TRBV14	CASSPFVGLSNYGYTF	TGTGCCAGCAGCCCCTTTGTGGGTTTATCTAACTATGGCTACACCTTC
TRBJ1-1	.	.	TRBV29-1	CSVVRGDTEAFF	TGCAGCGTTGTTCGGGGAGACACTGAAGCTTTCTTT
TRBJ2-5	.	TRBD1	TRBV6-1	CASSRLHRQGSSETQYF	TGTGCCAGCAGCCGCCTACATAGACAGGGGAGTTCAGAGACCCAGTACTTC
TRBJ2-1	few	.	TRBV20-1	CSVGRSINEQFF	TGCAGTGTGGGTAGGTCAATCAATGAGCAGTTCTTC
TRBJ2-2	few	.	TRBV12-3/TRBV12-4	CAGRGGELFF	TGTGCCGGAAGGGGGGGGGAGCTGTTTTTT
TRBJ1-1	.	.	TRBV29-1	CSVAGQNTEAFF	TGCAGCGTTGCGGGGCAGAACACTGAAGCTTTCTTT
TRBJ1-2	.	.	TRBV12-3/TRBV12-4	CASSHGTNYGYTF	TGTGCCAGCAGCCACGGGACTAACTATGGCTACACCTTC
TRBJ2-5	few	.	TRBV7-7	CASSPQGNQETQYF	TGTGCCAGCAGCCCGCAGGGGAACCAAGAGACCCAGTACTTC
TRBJ2-3	.	TRBD1	TRBV29-1	CSVEVGQGLADTQYF	TGCAGCGTTGAAGTTGGACAGGGCTTGGCAGATACGCAGTATTTT
TRBJ2-6	.	.	TRBV7-9	CASSFRTSGANVLTF	TGTGCCAGCAGCTTCCGCACCTCTGGGGCCAACGTCCTGACTTTC
TRBJ2-7	many	TRBD1	TRBV4-2	CASSQVGTGPYEQYF	TGTGCCAGCAGCCAAGTTGGGACAGGACCCTACGAGCAGTACTTC
TRBJ2-2	.	TRBD2	TRBV3-1	CASSSGLAGVEANTGELFF	TGTGCCAGCAGCTCGGGACTAGCGGGAGTAGAGGCGAACACCGGGGAGCTGTTTTTT
TRBJ2-7	few	.	TRBV5-1	CASSLAMTSINEQYF	TGCGCCAGCAGCTTGGCTATGACTAGTATAAACGAGCAGTACTTC
TRBJ2-7	few	TRBD1	TRBV7-2	CASSTRQGGHEQYF	TGTGCCAGCAGCACCCGACAGGGGGGCCACGAGCAGTACTTC
TRBJ1-2	.	.	TRBV27	CASSFLPNYGYTF	TGTGCCAGCAGTTTCCTACCTAACTATGGCTACACCTTC
TRBJ2-1	.	TRBD2	TRBV10-3	CAISEWIAGPNEQFF	TGTGCCATCAGTGAGTGGATAGCGGGACCCAATGAGCAGTTCTTC
TRBJ2-7	.	TRBD2	TRBV24-1	CATSDSGPGLAGAAEQYF	TGTGCCACCAGTGATTCCGGACCCGGACTAGCGGGAGCCGCCGAGCAGTACTTC
TRBJ1-1	.	TRBD1	TRBV5-1	CASSPNDRGQSYTEAFF	TGCGCCAGCAGCCCTAACGACAGGGGCCAGTCGTACACTGAAGCTTTCTTT
TRBJ2-6	.	.	TRBV27	CASSTGAGFISGANVLTF	TGTGCCAGTTCCACTGGGGCAGGGTTCATCTCTGGGGCCAACGTCCTGACTTTC
TRBJ2-4	.	.	TRBV2	CASSEGRSGIQYF	TGTGCCAGCAGTGAAGGCAGGTCGGGCATTCAGTACTTC